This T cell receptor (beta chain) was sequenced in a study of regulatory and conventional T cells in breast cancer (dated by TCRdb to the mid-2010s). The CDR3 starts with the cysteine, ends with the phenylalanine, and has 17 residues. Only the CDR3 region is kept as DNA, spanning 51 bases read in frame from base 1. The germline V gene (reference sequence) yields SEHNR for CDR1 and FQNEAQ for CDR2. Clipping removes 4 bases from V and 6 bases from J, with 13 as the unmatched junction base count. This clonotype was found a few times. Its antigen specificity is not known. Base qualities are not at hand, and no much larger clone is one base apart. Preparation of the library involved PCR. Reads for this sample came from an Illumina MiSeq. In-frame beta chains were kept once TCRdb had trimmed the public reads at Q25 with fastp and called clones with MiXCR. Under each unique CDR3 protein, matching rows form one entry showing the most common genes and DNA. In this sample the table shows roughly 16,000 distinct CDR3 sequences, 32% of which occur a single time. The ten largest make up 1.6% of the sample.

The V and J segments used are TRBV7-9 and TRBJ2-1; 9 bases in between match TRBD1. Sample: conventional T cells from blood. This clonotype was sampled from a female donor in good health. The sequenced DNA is TGTGCCAGCAGCTCTCCGGGACAGGGTCTTAGGGGCAATGAGCAGTTCTTC. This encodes CASSSPGQGLRGNEQFF.